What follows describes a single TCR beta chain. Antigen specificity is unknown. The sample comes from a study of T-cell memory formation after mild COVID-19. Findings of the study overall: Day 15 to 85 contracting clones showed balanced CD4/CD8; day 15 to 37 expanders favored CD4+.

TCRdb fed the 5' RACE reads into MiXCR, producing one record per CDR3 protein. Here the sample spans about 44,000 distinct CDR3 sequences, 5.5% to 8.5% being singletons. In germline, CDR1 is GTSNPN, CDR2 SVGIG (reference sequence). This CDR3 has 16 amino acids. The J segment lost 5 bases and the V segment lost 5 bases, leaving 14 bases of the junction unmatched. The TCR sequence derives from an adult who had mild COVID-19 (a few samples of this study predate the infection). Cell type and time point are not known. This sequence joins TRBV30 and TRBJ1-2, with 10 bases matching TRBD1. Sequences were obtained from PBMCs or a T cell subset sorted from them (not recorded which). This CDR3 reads CAWQPLGGQGIYGYTF. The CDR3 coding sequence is TGTGCCTGGCAGCCTTTAGGGGGACAGGGGATTTATGGCTACACCTTC.